The 11 T cell receptor beta chains presented below share a single source sample, sequenced in a study of blood T cells in healthy people across ages. A second PCR, run for about 6 to 12 cycles, used a sample-barcoded 5' primer plus a J-beta primer mix. One entry per CDR3 protein, called by TCRdb with MiXCR from the 5' RACE reads. The data show approximately 780,000 distinct CDR3 sequences, with roughly 25% seen just once and approximately 2.9% held by the top ten. The sample was also reused in another study, on T cells of mothers and their children.

The sequenced material came from blood. These receptor sequences come from a boy between 10 and 17 years old in good health.

This clonotype has just a few counts. The chain employs TRBV6-5 and TRBJ2-3; D is possibly TRBD2 (6 bases). Germline V CDR1 and CDR2: MNHEY, SVGAGI. This CDR3 spans 13 amino acids. V lost 6 bases, J lost 1 base, and 8 bases lay in between. The DNA of the CDR3 is TGTGCCAGCAGGCCGGGGGGCACAGATACGCAGTATTTT. Its translation is CASRPGGTDTQYF.

This clonotype was observed a handful of times. CDR3 sequence (DNA): TGTGCCAGCAGTTTACCCGGGACGGCGGAGACTGAAGCTTTCTTT. Protein product: CASSLPGTAETEAFF. The J gene is TRBJ1-1, the V gene TRBV28, with a tentative D call TRBD1 (5 bases). The CDR3 has 15 residues. V lost 2 bases, J lost 5 bases, and 15 bases lay in between. The V gene's germline CDR1 is MDHEN and CDR2 SYDVKM.

This clonotype has a handful of counts. The chain employs TRBV14 and TRBJ2-2, with D unclear. V was trimmed by 0 bases and J by 5 bases, leaving 16 bases between them. The CDR3 has 17 residues. Germline CDR1 reads SGHDN; CDR2 reads FVKESK. The CDR3 DNA follows: TGTGCCAGCAGCCAAGATCGTGGCTCGGCAACTACCGGGGAGCTGTTTTTT. Its protein is CASSQDRGSATTGELFF.

In this sample, this clonotype turned up a few times. The CDR3 sequence is CASRASAGEQYF. DNA of the CDR3: TGTGCCAGCAGAGCCTCGGCGGGTGAGCAGTACTTC. The gene calls are TRBV28 and TRBJ2-7, with D perhaps matching TRBD2 (5 bases). V shed 6 bases and J shed 7 bases, with 13 bases lying between them. The CDR3 contains 12 residues. The germline V gene encodes CDR1 MDHEN and CDR2 SYDVKM. The full variable domain, rest sourced from reference TRBV28 and TRBJ2-7, is DVKVTQSSRYLVKRTGEKVFLECVQDMDHENMFWYRQDPGLGLRLIYFSYDVKMKEKGDIPEGYSVSREKKERFSLILESASTNQTSMYLCASRASAGEQYFGPGTRLTVT.

The chain uses TRBV11-2 and TRBJ2-5; D gene unclear. Trimming pared 6 bases from V and 0 bases from J, leaving 11 bases between. CDR3 length equals 14 residues. Germline loops: CDR1 SGHAT, CDR2 FQNNGV. In DNA form, the CDR3 reads TGTGCCAGCAGTTATACACAGTACCAAGAGACCCAGTACTTC. Protein product: CASSYTQYQETQYF. The variable domain in full, with the rest retrieved from reference TRBV11-2 and TRBJ2-5, is EAGVAQSPRYKIIEKRQSVAFWCNPISGHATLYWYQQILGQGPKLLIQFQNNGVVDDSQLPKDRFSAERLKGVDSTLKIQPAKLEDSAVYLCASSYTQYQETQYFGPGTRLLVL.

This clonotype was counted a few times. The chain joins TRBV5-1 to TRBJ2-1; the match to TRBD1 covers 7 bases. CDR1 and CDR2 from the germline V gene are SGHRS and YFSETQ. The CDR3 consists of 14 residues. The V segment lost 6 bases and the J segment 4 bases; nucleotides outside the gene matches: 7. This CDR3 reads CASNDAGGYNEQFF. The DNA of the CDR3 is TGCGCCAGCAATGACGCAGGGGGTTACAATGAGCAGTTCTTC. The full variable domain, completed using reference TRBV5-1 and TRBJ2-1, is KAGVTQTPRYLIKTRGQQVTLSCSPISGHRSVSWYQQTPGQGLQFLFEYFSETQRNKGNFPGRFSGRQFSNSRSEMNVSTLELGDSALYLCASNDAGGYNEQFFGPGTRLTVL.

This clonotype was found a few times. This CDR3 reads CASSLNRAGEKLFF. CDR3 sequence (DNA): TGTGCCAGCAGTTTGAACAGGGCGGGTGAAAAACTGTTTTTT. This rearrangement joins TRBV27 to TRBJ1-4; tentatively, D is TRBD1 (6 bases). Trimming pared 3 bases from V and 7 bases from J, leaving 12 bases between. The CDR3 has 14 residues. Looked up from germline, CDR1 is MNHEY and CDR2 is SMNVEV (reference sequence).

The chain's CDR3 is CASSAGHSPYEQYF. The DNA for the CDR3 is TGTGCCAGCAGCGCGGGACATTCCCCCTACGAGCAGTACTTC. The gene calls are TRBV9 and TRBJ2-5, with a possible D match to TRBD1 (6 bases). The J call is in doubt because the DNA end fits TRBJ2-7 better. Germline CDR1 reads SGDLS; CDR2 reads YYNGEE. The CDR3 loop spans 14 amino acids.

This chain uses TRBV12-3 or TRBV12-4 with TRBJ1-5; D is perhaps TRBD1 (6 bases). The V gene lost 3 bases and the J gene lost 2 bases, with 11 bases spanning the gap. CDR3 size: 15 residues. CDR3 bases: TGTGCCAGCAGTTTGGACAGCCTCGGCAATCAGCCCCAGCATTTT. The encoded protein is CASSLDSLGNQPQHF.

This chain links TRBV28 with TRBJ2-5; D gene ambiguous. CDR1 is MDHEN, CDR2 SYDVKM, per germline. The CDR3 runs 14 residues. V gave up 2 bases and J gave up 1 base, with 8 bases separating them. The CDR3 region has the DNA TGTGCCAGCAGTTTAAGCCGGCCCCAAGAGACCCAGTACTTC. As protein: CASSLSRPQETQYF. The full variable domain, completed using reference TRBV28 and TRBJ2-5, is DVKVTQSSRYLVKRTGEKVFLECVQDMDHENMFWYRQDPGLGLRLIYFSYDVKMKEKGDIPEGYSVSREKKERFSLILESASTNQTSMYLCASSLSRPQETQYFGPGTRLLVL.

The sample holds a few counts of this clonotype. The V gene is TRBV6-2 or TRBV6-3, the J gene TRBJ2-6; 9 positions agree with TRBD1. Germline CDR1 is MNHEY and CDR2 is SVGEGT. With 7 bases clipped from V and 0 bases from J, the junction kept 7 bases outside the gene matches. This CDR3 contains 17 residues. CDR3 DNA: TGTGCCAGCAACACAGGGGGCGGAATCTCTGGGGCCAACGTCCTGACTTTC. Protein sequence: CASNTGGGISGANVLTF.